This T cell receptor beta chain was obtained from a study of blood T cell repertoires in COVID-19. Turning to the study itself: Samples came from the United States, Italy and Spain, spanning acute and convalescent COVID-19. Sources were T cells, B-cell-depleted T cells, or PBMCs; the material itself was cDNA or gDNA.

Sequenced by immunoSEQ multiplex PCR; TCRdb stores in-frame clones only, minus some. The sample holds about 260,000 clones, roughly 87% seen once. Between the trimmed V and J ends, which lost 0 bases and 2 bases, there was a span of 9 bases. Germline values: CDR1 SGHTS, CDR2 YDEGEE. This CDR3 is built from 15 residues. The source is a woman aged 50 to 60 who had recovered from COVID-19. The sample taken for sequencing was peripheral blood. This chain links TRBV5-8 with TRBJ1-5, with unresolved D. The CDR3: CASSLGGMGNQPQHF. The CDR3 DNA sequence: TGTGCCAGCAGCTTGGGAGGGATGGGCAATCAGCCCCAGCATTTT.